A selection of T cell receptor beta chains follows, all from one sample in a study of PD-1 blockade in mismatch repair-deficient tumors. Libraries were prepared by immunoSEQ multiplex PCR; TCRdb keeps only in-frame clonotypes and omits some of them. The data contain about 19,000 clones, roughly 82% of them singletons. Material: PBMCs, obtained 52 weeks after starting pembrolizumab. All receptors come from an adult with mismatch repair-deficient cancer. CDR3s include the opening cysteine and the closing phenylalanine or tryptophan. The D gene is left open where the match is weak. Clone size is given for some rows only: seen once, a few or many times, or a class if the clone is expanded.

clone size | D gene | J gene | V gene | CDR3 DNA | CDR3 protein
NA | TRBD2 | TRBJ2-3 | TRBV7-3 | TGTGCCAGCAGCTCCGGGACTAGCGGGAGTGGTTTGGGTACGCAGTATTTT | CASSSGTSGSGLGTQYF
once | NA | TRBJ2-5 | TRBV5-1 | TGCGCCAGCAGCTTGCTTGAGGCAGAGACCCAGTACTTC | CASSLLEAETQYF
NA | NA | TRBJ2-5 | TRBV5-1 | TGCGCCAGCAGCTTGGCCGGGGATGGGGAGACCCAGTACTTC | CASSLAGDGETQYF
NA | TRBD1 | TRBJ2-1 | TRBV6-1 | TGTGCCAGCAGTGTCCGATACAGGGGGGAGTACAATGAGCAGTTCTTC | CASSVRYRGEYNEQFF
NA | NA | TRBJ1-2 | TRBV2 | TGTGCCAGCTTCGGGATCTATGGCTACACCTTC | CASFGIYGYTF
NA | TRBD2 | TRBJ2-3 | TRBV7-3 | TGTGCCAGCAGCTTATTAGCGGGGTCTCTAGATACGCAGTATTTT | CASSLLAGSLDTQYF
NA | TRBD1 | TRBJ1-1 | TRBV19 | TGTGCCAGTAGTATGGGACAGATGAACACTGAAGCTTTCTTT | CASSMGQMNTEAFF
once | TRBD2 | TRBJ2-1 | TRBV5-4 | TGTGCCAGCAGCGTGGGGGGACTAGCGAGCTCCTACAATGAGCAGTTCTTC | CASSVGGLASSYNEQFF
NA | NA | TRBJ2-5 | TRBV5-6 | TGTGCCAGCAGCTTCGGACAGTTAAAAGAGACCCAGTACTTC | CASSFGQLKETQYF
NA | TRBD2 | TRBJ2-3 | TRBV6-1 | TGTGCCAGCAGTGGAATAGCGGGGCTAAGCACAGATACGCAGTATTTT | CASSGIAGLSTDTQYF
NA | NA | TRBJ2-3 | TRBV29-1 | TGCAGCGTTGATTCCCTGGGTTCTCTAGACACGCAGTATTTT | CSVDSLGSLDTQYF
once | NA | TRBJ1-3 | TRBV5-1 | TGCGCCAGCAGCGACGACGGAGAAGGAAACACCATATATTTT | CASSDDGEGNTIYF
NA | TRBD2 | TRBJ2-5 | TRBV5-1 | TGCGCCAGCAGCTCCCAGACTAGCGGGGAGACCCAGTACTTC | CASSSQTSGETQYF
NA | TRBD1 | TRBJ2-5 | TRBV9 | TGTGCCATTGTACCGGGACAGGCCACGTTAGAGCAGTACTTC | CAIVPGQATLEQYF
NA | NA | TRBJ1-2 | TRBV11-2 | TGTGCCAGCAGCAACGAGCAGGGACAAGGGTATGGCTACACCTTC | CASSNEQGQGYGYTF
NA | TRBD1 | TRBJ2-6 | TRBV5-1 | TGCGCCAGCAGCCCGGAGGTCGTAGGGGGCGTTGGGGCCAACGTCCTGACTTTC | CASSPEVVGGVGANVLTF
NA | TRBD2 | TRBJ2-1 | TRBV2 | TGTGCCAGCAGTGTTGGGCGGGGGTCCTACAATGAGCAGTTCTTC | CASSVGRGSYNEQFF
NA | NA | TRBJ1-5 | TRBV7-2 | TGTGCCAGCAGCTCGCAGACAGTTAGCAATCAGCCCCAGCATTTT | CASSSQTVSNQPQHF
NA | TRBD2 | TRBJ2-7 | TRBV15 | TGTGCCACCCGTAGCGGGAACTCCTACGAGCAGTACTTC | CATRSGNSYEQYF
few | TRBD2 | TRBJ2-7 | TRBV27 | TGTGCCAGCACGGGAGGGCCGGGTGAGCAGTACTTC | CASTGGPGEQYF
NA | NA | TRBJ1-2 | TRBV30 | TGTGCCTGGAGTGTTGAGGTTCCTAACTATGGCTACACCTTC | CAWSVEVPNYGYTF
few | NA | TRBJ2-7 | TRBV15 | TGTGCCACCAGCAGAGTCGGGGGTCCCCCCTACGAGCAGTACTTC | CATSRVGGPPYEQYF
NA | TRBD2 | TRBJ2-1 | TRBV30 | TGTGCCTGGAGTGTATCTAGCGGGGACTACAATGAGCAGTTCTTC | CAWSVSSGDYNEQFF
NA | TRBD1 | TRBJ1-1 | TRBV18 | TGTGCTTCTCGCCTGGGACAGGACTTTGAAGCTTTCTTT | CASRLGQDFEAFF
NA | NA | TRBJ1-1 | TRBV7-3 | TGTGCCAGCAGCCCGGGGGGGCACACTGAAGCTTTCTTT | CASSPGGHTEAFF
NA | TRBD2 | TRBJ2-1 | TRBV7-2 | TGTGCCAGCAGCTTAGATGGCGGGGGGTACAATGAGCAGTTCTTC | CASSLDGGGYNEQFF
once | NA | TRBJ2-5 | TRBV10-3 | TGTGCCATCAGTGACCCTAGACAGGGAGGGACCCAGTACTTC | CAISDPRQGGTQYF